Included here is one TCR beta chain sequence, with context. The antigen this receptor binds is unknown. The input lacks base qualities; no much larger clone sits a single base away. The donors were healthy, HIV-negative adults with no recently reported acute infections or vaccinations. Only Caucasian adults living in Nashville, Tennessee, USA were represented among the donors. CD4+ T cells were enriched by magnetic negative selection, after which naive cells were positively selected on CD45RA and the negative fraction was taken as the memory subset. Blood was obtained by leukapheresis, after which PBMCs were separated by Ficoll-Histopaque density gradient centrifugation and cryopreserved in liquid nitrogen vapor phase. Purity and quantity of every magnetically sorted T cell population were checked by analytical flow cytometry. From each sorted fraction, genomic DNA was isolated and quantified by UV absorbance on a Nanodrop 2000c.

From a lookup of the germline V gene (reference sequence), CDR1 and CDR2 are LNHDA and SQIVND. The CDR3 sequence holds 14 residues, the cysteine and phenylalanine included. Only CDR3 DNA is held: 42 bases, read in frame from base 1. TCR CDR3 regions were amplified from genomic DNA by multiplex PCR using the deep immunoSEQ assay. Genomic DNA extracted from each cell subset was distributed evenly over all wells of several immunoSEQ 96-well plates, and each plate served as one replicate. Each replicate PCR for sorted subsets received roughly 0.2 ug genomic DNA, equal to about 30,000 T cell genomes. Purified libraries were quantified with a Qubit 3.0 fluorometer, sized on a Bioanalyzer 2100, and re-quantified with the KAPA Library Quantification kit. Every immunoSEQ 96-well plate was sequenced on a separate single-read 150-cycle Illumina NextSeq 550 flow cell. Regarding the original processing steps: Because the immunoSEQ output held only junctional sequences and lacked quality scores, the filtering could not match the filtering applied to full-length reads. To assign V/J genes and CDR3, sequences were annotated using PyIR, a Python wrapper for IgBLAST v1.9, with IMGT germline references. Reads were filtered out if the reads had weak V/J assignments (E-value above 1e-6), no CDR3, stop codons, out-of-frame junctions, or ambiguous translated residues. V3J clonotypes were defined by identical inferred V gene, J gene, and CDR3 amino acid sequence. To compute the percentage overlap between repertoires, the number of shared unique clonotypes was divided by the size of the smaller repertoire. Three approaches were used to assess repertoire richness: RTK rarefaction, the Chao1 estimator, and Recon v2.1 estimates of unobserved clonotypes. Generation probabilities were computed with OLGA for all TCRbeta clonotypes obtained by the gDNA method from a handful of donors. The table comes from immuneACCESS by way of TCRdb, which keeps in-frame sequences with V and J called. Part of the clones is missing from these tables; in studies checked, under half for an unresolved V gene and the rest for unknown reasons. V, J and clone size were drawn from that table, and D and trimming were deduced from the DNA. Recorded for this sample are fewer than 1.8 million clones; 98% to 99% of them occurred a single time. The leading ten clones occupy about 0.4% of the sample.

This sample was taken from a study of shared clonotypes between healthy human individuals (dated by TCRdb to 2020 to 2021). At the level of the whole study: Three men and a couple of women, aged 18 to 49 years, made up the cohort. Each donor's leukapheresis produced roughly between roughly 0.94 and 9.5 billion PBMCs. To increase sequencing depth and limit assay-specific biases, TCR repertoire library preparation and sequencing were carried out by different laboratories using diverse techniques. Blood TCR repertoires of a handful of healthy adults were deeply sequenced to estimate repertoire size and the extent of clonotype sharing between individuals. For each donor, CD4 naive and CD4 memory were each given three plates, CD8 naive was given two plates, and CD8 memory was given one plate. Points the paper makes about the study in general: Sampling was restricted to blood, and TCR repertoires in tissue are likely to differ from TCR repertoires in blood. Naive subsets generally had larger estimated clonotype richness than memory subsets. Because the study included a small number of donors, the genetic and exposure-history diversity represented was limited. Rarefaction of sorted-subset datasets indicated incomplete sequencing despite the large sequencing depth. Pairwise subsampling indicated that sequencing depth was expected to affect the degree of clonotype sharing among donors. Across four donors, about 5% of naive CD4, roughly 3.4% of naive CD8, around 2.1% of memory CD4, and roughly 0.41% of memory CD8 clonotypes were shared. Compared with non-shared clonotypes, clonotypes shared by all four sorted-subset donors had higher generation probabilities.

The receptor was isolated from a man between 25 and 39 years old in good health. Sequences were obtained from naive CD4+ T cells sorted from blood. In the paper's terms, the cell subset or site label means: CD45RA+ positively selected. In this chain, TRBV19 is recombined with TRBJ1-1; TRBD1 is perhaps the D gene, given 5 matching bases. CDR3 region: CAALDGAGGTEAFF. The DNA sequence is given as TGTGCTGCTCTAGACGGGGCTGGGGGCACTGAAGCTTTCTTT. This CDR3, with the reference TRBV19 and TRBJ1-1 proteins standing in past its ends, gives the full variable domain DGGITQSPKYLFRKEGQNVTLSCEQNLNHDAMYWYRQDPGQGLRLIYYSQIVNDFQKGDIAEGYSVSREKKESFPLTVTSAQKNPTAFYLCAALDGAGGTEAFFGQGTRLTVV.